This T cell receptor beta chain is from a study of beta chain features in type 1 diabetes. There are a few counts of this clone. The whole isolated RNA underwent reverse transcription, so sequencing captured expressed TCRB transcripts. Method: immunoSEQ multiplex PCR; TCRdb's copy keeps in-frame clones and lacks some. This table holds about 40,000 clones, 45% to 50% found once. CDR1 is GTSNPN, CDR2 SVGIG, per germline (reference sequence). V was pared by 3 bases and J by 0 bases, with 11 bases between. CDR3 length: 14 amino acids. The clonotype comes from a woman aged 18-29 years in good health. The specimen was central memory CD4+ T cells from blood. The chain is built from TRBV30 and TRBJ1-1; D might be TRBD1 (5 bases). DNA of the CDR3: TGTGCCTGGAGGAAAACAGGCATGAACACTGAAGCTTTCTTT. This gives the protein CAWRKTGMNTEAFF.